This T cell receptor beta chain derives from a study of shared clonotypes between healthy human individuals (dated by TCRdb to the early 2020s). Some background on the complete study: A couple of women and a few men aged 18 to 49 years were included in the cohort. Blood TCR repertoires of about five healthy adults were deeply sequenced to estimate repertoire size and the extent of clonotype sharing between individuals. Different laboratories and diverse techniques were used to prepare libraries and sequence TCR repertoires, to increase sequencing depth and limit assay-specific biases. For each donor, CD4 naive and CD4 memory were each given three plates, CD8 naive was given two plates, and CD8 memory was given one plate. Per donor, leukapheresis produced somewhere between about 0.9 and 9.5 billion PBMCs. Results and caveats for the whole study, not just this receptor: Pairwise subsampling led to the expectation that sequencing depth would affect the degree of clonotype sharing among donors. Rarefaction of sorted-subset datasets indicated incomplete sequencing despite the large sequencing depth. Naive subsets generally had larger estimated clonotype richness than memory subsets. Sampling was restricted to blood, and TCR repertoires in tissues likely differ from the TCR repertoires found in blood. Clonotypes shared by all four sorted-subset donors showed higher generation probabilities than non-shared clonotypes. Sharing across four donors was observed for approximately 5% of naive CD4, less than 4% of naive CD8, about 2.5% of memory CD4, and about 0.39% of memory CD8 clonotypes. The genetic and exposure-history diversity represented was limited by the small number of donors.

This clone was seen more than once but under ten times. What antigen it recognizes has not been identified. The record has no base qualities; no much larger clone is one base away. TCR CDR3 regions were amplified from genomic DNA by multiplex PCR using the deep immunoSEQ assay. Extracted genomic DNA from each cell subset was distributed evenly across all wells of several immunoSEQ 96-well plates, and each plate was treated as a replicate. Each replicate PCR for sorted subsets received about 180 ng genomic DNA, equal to roughly 30,000 T cell genomes. Purified libraries were measured with a Qubit 3.0 fluorometer, size-checked on a Bioanalyzer 2100, and measured again with the KAPA Library Quantification kit. A separate single-read 150-cycle Illumina NextSeq 550 flow cell was used to sequence each immunoSEQ 96-well plate. As for how the authors treated the data: Because the immunoSEQ output included only junctional sequences and no quality scores, the filtering could not be the same as the filtering used for full-length reads. Sequences were annotated with PyIR, a Python wrapper for IgBLAST v1.9, using IMGT germline references to assign V/J genes and CDR3. Reads with weak V/J assignments (E-value above 1e-6), missing CDR3, stop codons, out-of-frame junctions, or ambiguous translated residues were removed. A V3J clonotype was defined by an identical inferred V gene, J gene, and CDR3 amino acid sequence. Percentage overlap between repertoires was computed as shared unique clonotypes divided by the size of the smaller repertoire. Repertoire richness was assessed with RTK rarefaction, the Chao1 estimator, and Recon v2.1 estimates of unobserved clonotypes. Generation probabilities were computed with OLGA for all TCRbeta clonotypes obtained by the gDNA method from a handful of donors. TCRdb took this table from immuneACCESS and kept in-frame rearrangements with V and J called. Such tables lack part of the clones; where checked against another copy, unresolved V genes explain under half of the gap, and the rest is unexplained. V and J calls and clone size follow that table, whereas D and trimming were derived from the DNA. The sample has some 680,000 clones on record, around three quarters of them singletons. The ten most abundant clones make up 1.5% to 2% of the sample.

In the germline V gene, CDR1 corresponds to MNHNS and CDR2 to SASEGT. Spanning cysteine to phenylalanine, the CDR3 consists of 14 amino acids. Solely the CDR3 DNA is kept, with 42 bases framed from the first base. V is shortened by 3 bases, J by 4 bases, and the region joining them spans 10 bases. The donors were healthy, HIV-negative adults with no recently reported acute infections or vaccinations. Only Caucasian adults living in Nashville, Tennessee, USA were represented among the donors. Magnetic negative selection was used to enrich CD4+ T cells, after which naive cells were positively selected on CD45RA and the negative fraction became the memory subset. Blood was collected by leukapheresis, and PBMCs were isolated by Ficoll-Histopaque density gradient centrifugation and then cryopreserved in liquid nitrogen vapor phase. Analytical flow cytometry was used to check the purity and quantity of every magnetically sorted T cell population. Genomic DNA was isolated from every sorted fraction and measured by UV absorbance on a Nanodrop 2000c.

This TCR came from a woman in her 30s in good health. The chain is made from TRBV6-1 and TRBJ1-5; matching of 6 bases hints at TRBD1 as the D gene. Sequencing used memory CD4+ T cells sorted from blood. The label giving this sample's cell subset or site can be read as: CD45RA-negative fraction. The CDR3 protein is CASSEGHSNQPQHF. The DNA sequence is given as TGTGCCAGCAGTGAGGGACATTCAAATCAGCCCCAGCATTTT.